This T cell receptor beta chain appears in the sequencing data of a study of blood T cell repertoires in COVID-19. In the study overall: Sample material is recorded as cDNA or gDNA derived from T cells, B-cell-depleted T cells, or PBMCs.

TCRdb keeps only in-frame clones here, not all; method: immunoSEQ multiplex PCR. This table has about 62,000 clones, roughly 89% appearing once. The clonotype was recovered from a woman aged 80 or over with acute or convalescent COVID-19. Source material: peripheral blood.

This CDR3 is CASSLLQDNQPQHF. Written as DNA, the CDR3 is TGTGCCAGCAGTTTACTGCAGGACAATCAGCCCCAGCATTTT. The chain is built from TRBV28 and TRBJ1-5; unclear D gene. Trimming shortened V by 2 bases and J by 3 bases, and 8 bases separated the two germline ends. CDR1 and CDR2 from the germline V gene are MDHEN and SYDVKM. The CDR3 covers 14 residues.